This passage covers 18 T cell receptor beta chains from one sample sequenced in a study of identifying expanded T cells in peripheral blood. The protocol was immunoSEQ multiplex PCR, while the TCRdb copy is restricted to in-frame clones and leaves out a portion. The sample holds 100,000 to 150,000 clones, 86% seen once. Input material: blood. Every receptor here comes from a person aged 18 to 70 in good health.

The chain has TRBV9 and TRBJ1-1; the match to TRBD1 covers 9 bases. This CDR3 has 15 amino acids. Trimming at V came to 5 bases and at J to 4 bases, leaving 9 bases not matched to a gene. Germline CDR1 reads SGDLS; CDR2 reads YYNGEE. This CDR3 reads CASRADRGGFTEAFF. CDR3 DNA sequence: TGTGCCAGCAGGGCTGACAGGGGGGGTTTCACTGAAGCTTTCTTT.

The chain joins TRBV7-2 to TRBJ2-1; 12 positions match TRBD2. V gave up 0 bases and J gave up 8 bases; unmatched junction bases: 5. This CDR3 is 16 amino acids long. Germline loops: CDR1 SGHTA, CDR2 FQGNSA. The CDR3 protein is CASSLAVASGGDEQFF. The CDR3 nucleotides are TGTGCCAGCAGCTTAGCGGTGGCTAGCGGGGGGGATGAGCAGTTCTTC.

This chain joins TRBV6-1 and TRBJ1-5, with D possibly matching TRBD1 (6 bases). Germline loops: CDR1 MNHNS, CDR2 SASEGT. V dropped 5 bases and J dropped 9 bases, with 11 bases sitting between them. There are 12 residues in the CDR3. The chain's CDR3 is CASSLRGWPQHF. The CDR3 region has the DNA TGTGCCAGCAGTTTAAGGGGGTGGCCCCAGCATTTT.

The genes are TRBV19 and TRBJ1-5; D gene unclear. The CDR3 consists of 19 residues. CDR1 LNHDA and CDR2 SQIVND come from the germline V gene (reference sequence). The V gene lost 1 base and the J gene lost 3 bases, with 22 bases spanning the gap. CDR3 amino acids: CASSIVAVPTPGFNQPQHF. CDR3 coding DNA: TGTGCCAGTAGTATAGTCGCGGTCCCTACGCCAGGTTTCAATCAGCCCCAGCATTTT.

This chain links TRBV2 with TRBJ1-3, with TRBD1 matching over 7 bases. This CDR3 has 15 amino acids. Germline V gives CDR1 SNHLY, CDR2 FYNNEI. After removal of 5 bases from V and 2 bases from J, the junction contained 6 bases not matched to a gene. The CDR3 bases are TGTGCCAGCAGTATACAGGGGCCCACTGGAAACACCATATATTTT. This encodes CASSIQGPTGNTIYF. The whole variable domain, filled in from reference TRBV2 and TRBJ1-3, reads EPEVTQTPSHQVTQMGQEVILRCVPISNHLYFYWYRQILGQKVEFLVSFYNNEISEKSEIFDDQFSVERPDGSNFTLKIRSTKLEDSAMYFCASSIQGPTGNTIYFGEGSWLTVV.

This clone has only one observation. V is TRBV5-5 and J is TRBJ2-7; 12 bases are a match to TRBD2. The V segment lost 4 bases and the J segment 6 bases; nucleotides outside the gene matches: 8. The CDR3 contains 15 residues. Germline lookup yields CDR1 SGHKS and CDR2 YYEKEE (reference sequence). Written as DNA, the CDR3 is TGTGCCAGCAGCCCCACCCCGACTAGCGGGAGCGAGCAGTACTTC. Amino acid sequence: CASSPTPTSGSEQYF.

CDR3 in DNA: TGTGCCAGCACCCTAGCTTCAGGTTACAATGAGCAGTTCTTC. Translating it yields CASTLASGYNEQFF. The chain joins TRBV28 to TRBJ2-1; a weak D match, TRBD2 (5 bases). Germline lookup yields CDR1 MDHEN and CDR2 SYDVKM. The CDR3 contains 14 residues. The germline V and J ends were trimmed by 7 bases and 4 bases, with 14 bases remaining between them.

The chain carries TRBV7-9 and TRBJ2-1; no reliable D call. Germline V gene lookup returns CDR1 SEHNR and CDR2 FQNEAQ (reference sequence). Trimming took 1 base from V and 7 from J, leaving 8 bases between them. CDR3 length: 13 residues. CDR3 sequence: CASSLEYENEQFF. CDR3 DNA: TGTGCCAGCAGCTTAGAGTACGAAAATGAGCAGTTCTTC.

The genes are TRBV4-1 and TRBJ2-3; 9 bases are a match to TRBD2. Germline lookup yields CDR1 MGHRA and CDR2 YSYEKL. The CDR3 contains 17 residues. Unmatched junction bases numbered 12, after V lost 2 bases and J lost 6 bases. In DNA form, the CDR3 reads TGCGCCAGCAGCCAACAAGGGGCGGGAGGGCCCTCCGATACGCAGTATTTT. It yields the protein CASSQQGAGGPSDTQYF.

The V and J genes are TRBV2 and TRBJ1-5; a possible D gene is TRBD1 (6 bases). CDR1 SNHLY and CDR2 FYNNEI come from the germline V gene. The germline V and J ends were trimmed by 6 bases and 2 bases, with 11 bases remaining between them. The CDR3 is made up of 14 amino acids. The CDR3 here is CASRHGGRNQPQHF. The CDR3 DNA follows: TGTGCCAGCAGGCACGGGGGGCGCAATCAGCCCCAGCATTTT.

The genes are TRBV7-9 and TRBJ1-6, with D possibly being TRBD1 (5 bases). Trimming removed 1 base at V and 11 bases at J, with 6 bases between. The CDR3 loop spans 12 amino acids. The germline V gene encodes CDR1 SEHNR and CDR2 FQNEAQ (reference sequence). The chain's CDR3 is CASSLEGTPLHF. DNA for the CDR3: TGTGCCAGCAGCTTAGAGGGGACACCCCTCCACTTT.

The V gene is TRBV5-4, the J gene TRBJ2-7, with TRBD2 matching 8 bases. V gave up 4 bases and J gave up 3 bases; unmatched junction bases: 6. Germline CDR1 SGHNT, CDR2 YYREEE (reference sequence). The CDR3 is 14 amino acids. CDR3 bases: TGTGCCAGCAGCCGGGGGGGCCCCGACTACGAGCAGTACTTC. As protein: CASSRGGPDYEQYF.

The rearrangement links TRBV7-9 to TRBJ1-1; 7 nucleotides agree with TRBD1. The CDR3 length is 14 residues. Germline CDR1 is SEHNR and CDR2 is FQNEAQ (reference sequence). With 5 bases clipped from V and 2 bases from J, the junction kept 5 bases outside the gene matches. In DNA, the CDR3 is TGTGCCAGCAGCCCAGGGGGATATAACACTGAAGCTTTCTTT. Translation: CASSPGGYNTEAFF.

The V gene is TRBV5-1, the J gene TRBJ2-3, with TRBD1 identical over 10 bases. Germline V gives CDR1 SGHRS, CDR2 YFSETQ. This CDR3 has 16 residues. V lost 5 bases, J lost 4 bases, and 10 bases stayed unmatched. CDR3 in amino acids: CASSPGWDRGSDTQYF. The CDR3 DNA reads TGCGCCAGCAGTCCTGGGTGGGACAGGGGATCAGATACGCAGTATTTT.

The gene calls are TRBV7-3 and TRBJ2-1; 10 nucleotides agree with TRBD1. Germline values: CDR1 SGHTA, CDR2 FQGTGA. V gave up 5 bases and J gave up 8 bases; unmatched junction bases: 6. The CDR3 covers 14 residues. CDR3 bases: TGTGCCAGCAGCCAAGACAGGGGGCGGGATGAGCAGTTCTTC. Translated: CASSQDRGRDEQFF. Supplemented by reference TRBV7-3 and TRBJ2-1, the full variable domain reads GAGVSQTPSNKVTEKGKYVELRCDPISGHTALYWYRQSLGQGPEFLIYFQGTGAADDSGLPNDRFFAVRPEGSVSTLKIQRTERGDSAVYLCASSQDRGRDEQFFGPGTRLTVL.

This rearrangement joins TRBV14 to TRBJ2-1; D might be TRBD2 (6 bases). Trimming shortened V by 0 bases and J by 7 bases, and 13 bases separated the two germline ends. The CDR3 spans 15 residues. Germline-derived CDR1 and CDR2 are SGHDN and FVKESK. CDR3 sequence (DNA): TGTGCCAGCAGCCAAGATGGGAGGAGTCAAAATGAGCAGTTCTTC. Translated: CASSQDGRSQNEQFF.

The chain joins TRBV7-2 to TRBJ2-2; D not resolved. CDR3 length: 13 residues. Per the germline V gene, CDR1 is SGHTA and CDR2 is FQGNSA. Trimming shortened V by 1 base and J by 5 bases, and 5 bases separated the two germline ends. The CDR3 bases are TGTGCCAGCAGCTTAGGCGCGACCGGGGAGCTGTTTTTT. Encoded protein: CASSLGATGELFF.

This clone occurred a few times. CDR3 sequence: CASSLGWTANQPQHF. In nucleotides, the CDR3 is TGTGCCAGCAGCTTGGGGTGGACAGCTAACCAGCCCCAGCATTTT. The chain carries TRBV5-6 and TRBJ1-5; perhaps TRBD1 as D (6 bases). The CDR3 contains 15 residues. V lost 0 bases and J 7 bases, leaving 14 bases between the germline ends. Germline loops: CDR1 SGHDT, CDR2 YYEEEE.